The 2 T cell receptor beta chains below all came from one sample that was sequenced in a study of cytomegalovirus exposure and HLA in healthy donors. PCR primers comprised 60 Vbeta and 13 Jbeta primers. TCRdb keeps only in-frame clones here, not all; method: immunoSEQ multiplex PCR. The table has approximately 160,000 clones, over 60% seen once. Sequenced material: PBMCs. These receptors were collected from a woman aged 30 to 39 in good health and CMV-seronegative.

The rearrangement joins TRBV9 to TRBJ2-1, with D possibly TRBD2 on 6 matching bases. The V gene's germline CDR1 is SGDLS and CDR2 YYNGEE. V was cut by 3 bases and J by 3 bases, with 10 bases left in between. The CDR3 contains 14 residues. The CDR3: CASSARDFYNEQFF. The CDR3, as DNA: TGTGCCAGCAGCGCACGGGACTTCTACAATGAGCAGTTCTTC.

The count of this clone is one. This chain's CDR3 is CASSLGGTGRTDTQYF. The CDR3 nucleotides are TGCGCCAGCAGCTTGGGGGGGACAGGGCGCACAGATACGCAGTATTTT. The chain employs TRBV5-1 and TRBJ2-3; 9 bases fit TRBD1. V shed 0 bases and J 1 base; nucleotides not matched to a gene: 3. This CDR3 comprises 16 residues. Germline CDR1 reads SGHRS; CDR2 reads YFSETQ.